The 12 T cell receptor beta chains reported below all come from one sample, sequenced in a study of control samples from healthy donors and cancer patients. Assay: immunoSEQ multiplex PCR; the TCRdb copy retains only in-frame clones and omits some. The table records roughly 18,000 clones, more than 75% of them present only once. The sequencing sample was made of PBMCs. Receptors originate from an older woman with head and neck cancer.

The chain couples TRBV7-2 to TRBJ2-7, with 9 bases identical to TRBD1. Germline loops: CDR1 SGHTA, CDR2 FQGNSA. V was pared by 5 bases and J by 6 bases, with 8 bases of the junction left unmatched. The CDR3 sequence is 14 residues long. The CDR3, as DNA: TGTGCCAGCAGCCTGGGACAGGGAGTTCGCGAGCAGTACTTC. Translated: CASSLGQGVREQYF.

The chain combines TRBV9 with TRBJ1-1; D possibly corresponds to TRBD1 (5 bases). The CDR3 runs 12 residues. The germline V gene has CDR1 SGDLS and CDR2 YYNGEE. V was cut by 3 bases and J by 3 bases, with 6 bases left in between. The CDR3 here is CASSGQYTEAFF. The DNA of the CDR3 is TGTGCCAGCAGCGGACAGTACACTGAAGCTTTCTTT.

The table lists this clone with a count of one. The J gene is TRBJ2-1, the V gene TRBV3-1 (or the pseudogene TRBV3-2), with 9 bases aligning to TRBD2. The CDR3 contains 16 residues. The V gene end was trimmed by 3 bases and the J gene end by 3 bases; junction bases not matched to a gene: 6. Germline V gene sequence: CDR1 LGHDT, CDR2 YNNKEL (reference sequence). The CDR3 reads CASSHSGRIHYNEQFF. CDR3 DNA: TGTGCCAGCAGCCACAGCGGGAGGATACACTACAATGAGCAGTTCTTC.

The rearrangement links TRBV28 to TRBJ1-2; 8 bases are a match to TRBD1. CDR1 is MDHEN and CDR2 is SYDVKM in the germline V gene. CDR3 size: 13 residues. V trimming: 2 bases; J trimming: 14 bases; junction bases outside the gene matches: 10. CDR3 coding DNA: TGTGCCAGCAGTTTACAGGGGGCCAGCATAACGACCTTC. As protein: CASSLQGASITTF.

The chain joins TRBV18 to TRBJ2-7; 11 bases are shared with TRBD2. This CDR3 has 15 amino acids. V was clipped by 4 bases and J by 7 bases; unmatched bases: 9. Germline V gives CDR1 KGHSH, CDR2 LQKENI. The CDR3 spells CASSRSGRAFREQYF. The CDR3 coding sequence is TGTGCCAGCTCACGTAGCGGGAGGGCCTTTCGGGAGCAGTACTTC.

The rearrangement joins TRBV19 to TRBJ1-3; D is uncertain. The CDR3 has 15 amino acids. Germline CDR1 LNHDA, CDR2 SQIVND (reference sequence). V was shortened by 7 bases and J by 0 bases, with 13 bases between the two germline ends. This chain's CDR3 is CASNERMSSGNTIYF. The CDR3 DNA sequence: TGTGCCAGTAACGAGAGAATGAGCTCTGGAAACACCATATATTTT. Combining the CDR3 with reference TRBV19 and TRBJ1-3 gives the whole variable domain DGGITQSPKYLFRKEGQNVTLSCEQNLNHDAMYWYRQDPGQGLRLIYYSQIVNDFQKGDIAEGYSVSREKKESFPLTVTSAQKNPTAFYLCASNERMSSGNTIYFGEGSWLTVV.

The J gene is TRBJ2-6, the V gene TRBV18; TRBD1 aligns across 8 bases. V shed 5 bases and J 4 bases; nucleotides not matched to a gene: 10. From germline, CDR1 is KGHSH and CDR2 LQKENI. The CDR3 runs to 17 residues. This chain's CDR3 is CASSGQGRPSGANVLTF. DNA of the CDR3: TGTGCCAGCTCAGGACAGGGCCGCCCCTCGGGGGCCAACGTCCTGACTTTC.

The sample holds one count of this clone. The V and J genes are TRBV7-9 and TRBJ1-1; D ambiguous. This CDR3 comprises 13 residues. Germline values: CDR1 SEHNR, CDR2 FQNEAQ (reference sequence). Trimming stripped 8 bases from V and 0 bases from J, with 10 bases between. CDR3 sequence reads: CASREPLNTEAFF. The CDR3 DNA reads as TGTGCCAGCCGGGAACCGCTGAACACTGAAGCTTTCTTT.

The chain is built from TRBV27 and TRBJ2-2, with D hard to call. Trimming pared 5 bases from V and 6 bases from J, leaving 7 bases between. The CDR3 covers 12 residues. Germline CDR1 is MNHEY and CDR2 is SMNVEV (reference sequence). The CDR3 here is CASSPASGELFF. The CDR3, as DNA: TGTGCCAGCAGTCCCGCCTCCGGGGAGCTGTTTTTT.

The V and J genes are TRBV27 and TRBJ2-3, with D possibly being TRBD1 (5 bases). CDR3 length equals 16 residues. V was pared by 2 bases and J by 5 bases, with 17 bases between. Germline CDR1 and CDR2: MNHEY and SMNVEV (reference sequence). The CDR3 here is CASSLMGRVNLDTQYF. The CDR3, as DNA: TGTGCCAGCAGTTTAATGGGCAGGGTAAACTTAGATACGCAGTATTTT.

The chain employs TRBV7-8 and TRBJ1-5; D is undetermined. Germline CDR1 is SGHVS and CDR2 is FQNEAQ. The CDR3 totals 15 residues. V was clipped by 8 bases and J by 4 bases, with 18 bases between them. CDR3 amino acids: CASGSAGLPNQPQHF. In DNA form, the CDR3 reads TGTGCCAGCGGGAGTGCTGGGCTCCCGAATCAGCCCCAGCATTTT.

The chain is built from TRBV29-1 and TRBJ1-2; D not resolved. V lost 0 bases, J lost 8 bases, and 19 bases lay in between. CDR3 length equals 15 residues. Germline CDR1 reads SQVTM; CDR2 reads ANQGSEA. The CDR3 reads CSVEEAAVTFIGYTF. DNA of the CDR3: TGCAGCGTTGAAGAGGCGGCTGTAACGTTTATCGGCTACACCTTC.